This T cell receptor (beta chain) appears in the sequencing data of a study of blood T cell repertoires in COVID-19. Study-level background: The study drew acute and convalescent COVID-19 samples from the United States, Italy and Spain. PBMCs, B-cell-depleted T cells, or T cells provided the cDNA or gDNA that made up the material.

Germline V gene lookup returns CDR1 MNHEY and CDR2 SVGAGI. CDR3 size: 13 residues. Unmatched junction bases numbered 7, after V lost 9 bases and J lost 4 bases. In the original analysis: Amplification of reference gene primers provided the estimated nucleated cell counts. Clones were sequenced by immunoSEQ multiplex PCR, and TCRdb holds only the in-frame ones, with some missing. V and J calls and clone size are as listed in that table; D and trimming were resolved from the DNA. Seen here are about 150,000 clones, around 75% observed once, and the top ten hold approximately 14%. This TCR was recovered from a woman older than 75 with acute or convalescent COVID-19. The sequencing input was peripheral blood. The chain joins TRBV6-5 to TRBJ2-7, with 9 bases fitting TRBD1. CDR3 bases: TGTGCCAGTCAACAGGGGGCTTCATACGAGCAGTACTTC. The encoded protein is CASQQGASYEQYF.